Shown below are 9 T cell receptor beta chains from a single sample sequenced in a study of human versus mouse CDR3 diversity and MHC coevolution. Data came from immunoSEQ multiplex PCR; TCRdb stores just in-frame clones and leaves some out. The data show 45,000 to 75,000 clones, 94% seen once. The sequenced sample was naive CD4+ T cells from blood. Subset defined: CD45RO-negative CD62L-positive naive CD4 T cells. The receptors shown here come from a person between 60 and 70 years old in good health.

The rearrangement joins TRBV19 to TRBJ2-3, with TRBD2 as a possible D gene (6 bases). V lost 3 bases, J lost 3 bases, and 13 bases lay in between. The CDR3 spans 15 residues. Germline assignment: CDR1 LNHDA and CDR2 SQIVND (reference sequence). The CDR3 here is CASSIAGTGTDTQYF. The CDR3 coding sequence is TGTGCCAGTAGTATTGCTGGGACTGGGACAGATACGCAGTATTTT.

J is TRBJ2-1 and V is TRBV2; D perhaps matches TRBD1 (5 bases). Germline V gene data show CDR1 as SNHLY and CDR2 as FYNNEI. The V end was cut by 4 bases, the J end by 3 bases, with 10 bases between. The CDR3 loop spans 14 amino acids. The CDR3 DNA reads TGTGCCAGCAGTGTTCAGGGTCTCTACAATGAGCAGTTCTTC. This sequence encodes CASSVQGLYNEQFF.

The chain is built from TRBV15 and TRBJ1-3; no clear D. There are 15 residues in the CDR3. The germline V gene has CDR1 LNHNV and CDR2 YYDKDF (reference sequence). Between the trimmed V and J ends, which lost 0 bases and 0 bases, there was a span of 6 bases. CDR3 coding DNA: TGTGCCACCAGCAGAGATCGGGGCTCTGGAAACACCATATATTTT. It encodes CATSRDRGSGNTIYF.

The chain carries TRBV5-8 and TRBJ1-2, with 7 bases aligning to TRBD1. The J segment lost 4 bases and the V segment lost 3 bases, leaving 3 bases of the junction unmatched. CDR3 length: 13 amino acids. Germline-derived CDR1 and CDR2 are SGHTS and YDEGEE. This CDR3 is CASSWDRPYGYTF. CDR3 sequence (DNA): TGTGCCAGCAGCTGGGACAGACCCTATGGCTACACCTTC.

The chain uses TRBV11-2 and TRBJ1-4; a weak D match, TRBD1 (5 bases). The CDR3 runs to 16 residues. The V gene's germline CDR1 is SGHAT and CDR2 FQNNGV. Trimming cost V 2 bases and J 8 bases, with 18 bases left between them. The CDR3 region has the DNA TGTGCCAGCAGCTTATCAGGGACTTCCACCGCGGAAAAACTGTTTTTT. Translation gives CASSLSGTSTAEKLFF.

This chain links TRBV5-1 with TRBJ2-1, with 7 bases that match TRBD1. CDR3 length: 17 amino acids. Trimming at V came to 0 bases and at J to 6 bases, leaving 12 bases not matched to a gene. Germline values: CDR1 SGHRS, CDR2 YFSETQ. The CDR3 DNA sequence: TGCGCCAGCAGCTTGGGACAGGGTCCCACTTCAGGCAATGAGCAGTTCTTC. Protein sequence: CASSLGQGPTSGNEQFF.

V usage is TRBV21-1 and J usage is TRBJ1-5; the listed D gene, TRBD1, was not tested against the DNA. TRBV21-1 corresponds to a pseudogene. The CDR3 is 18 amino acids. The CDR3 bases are TGTGCCAGCAGCTTCCGGTGGGGGGGGACAGGGGCCGAACAGCCCCAGCATTTT. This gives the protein CASSFRWGGTGAEQPQHF.

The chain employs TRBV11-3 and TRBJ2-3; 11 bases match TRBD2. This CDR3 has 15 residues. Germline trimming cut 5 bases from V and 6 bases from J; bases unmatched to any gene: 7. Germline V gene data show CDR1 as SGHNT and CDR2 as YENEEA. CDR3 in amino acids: CASSAGLAGGDTQYF. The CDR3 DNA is TGTGCCAGCAGCGCCGGACTAGCGGGCGGTGATACGCAGTATTTT.

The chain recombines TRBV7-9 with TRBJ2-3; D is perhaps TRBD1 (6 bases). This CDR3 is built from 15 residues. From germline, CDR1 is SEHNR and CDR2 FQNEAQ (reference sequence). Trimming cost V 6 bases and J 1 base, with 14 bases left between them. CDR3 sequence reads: CASRTGMLGTDTQYF. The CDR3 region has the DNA TGTGCCAGCAGAACAGGGATGTTGGGCACAGATACGCAGTATTTT.